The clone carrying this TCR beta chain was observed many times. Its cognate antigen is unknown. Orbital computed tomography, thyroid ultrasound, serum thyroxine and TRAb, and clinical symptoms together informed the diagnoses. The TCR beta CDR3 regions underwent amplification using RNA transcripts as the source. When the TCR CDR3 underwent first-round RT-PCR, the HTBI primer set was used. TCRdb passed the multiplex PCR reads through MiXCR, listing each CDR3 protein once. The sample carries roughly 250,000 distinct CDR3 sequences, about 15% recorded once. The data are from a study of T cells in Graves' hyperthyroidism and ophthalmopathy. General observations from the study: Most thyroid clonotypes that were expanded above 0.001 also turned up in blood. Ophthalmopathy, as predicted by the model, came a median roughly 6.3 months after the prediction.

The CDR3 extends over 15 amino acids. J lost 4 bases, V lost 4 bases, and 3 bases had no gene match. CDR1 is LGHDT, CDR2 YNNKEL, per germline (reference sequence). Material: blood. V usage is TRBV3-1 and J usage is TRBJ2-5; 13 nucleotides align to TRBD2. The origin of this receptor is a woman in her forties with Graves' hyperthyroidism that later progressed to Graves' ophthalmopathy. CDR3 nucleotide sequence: TGTGCCAGCAGCCGGACTAGCGGGAGTGGAGAGACCCAGTACTTC. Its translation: CASSRTSGSGETQYF.